The source of this T cell receptor beta chain is a study of T cell clonotyping in hematopoietic cell transplantation. Whole-study findings and limits: No sorting was done, leaving CD4 and CD8 contributions mixed.

This CDR3 contains 14 residues. V lost 1 base to trimming and J lost 8 bases, with 11 bases between them. Germline V gene lookup returns CDR1 SGHTA and CDR2 FQGNSA. Regarding this clone: What it binds is unknown.

Repertoires were generated with immunoSEQ multiplex PCR, while TCRdb's copy carries only in-frame clones and drops some. The sample lists nearly 70,000 clones; over 90% were seen once. The V call is TRBV7-2, the J call TRBJ1-4; a possible D gene is TRBD1 (5 bases). The sequence came from a man between 50 and 59 years old in good health. Some clones in this sample may be carry-over from other donors' samples. Source material: peripheral blood mononuclear cells. CDR3 sequence reads: CASSLGSRVEKLFF. CDR3 sequence (DNA): TGTGCCAGCAGCTTAGGTAGCAGGGTCGAAAAACTGTTTTTT.